The 5 T cell receptor beta chains below all came from one sample that was sequenced in a study of patients and donors after allogeneic stem cell transplantation. Each CDR3 protein gets one entry after TCRdb re-called the RT-PCR reads with MiXCR. Of over 25,000 distinct CDR3 sequences listed, around 35% are singletons. Sequenced input: blood, either unsorted or a sorted T cell fraction (not recorded which). The origin of the receptors is a human donor who was either an allogeneic HSCT recipient or a stem cell or donor lymphocyte infusion donor (not recorded which). It is not recorded whose cells these are; they may come from a transplant donor.

The chain is built from TRBV5-6 and TRBJ2-5, with TRBD1 matching over 7 bases. V was pared by 4 bases and J by 5 bases, with 5 bases of the junction left unmatched. This CDR3 region has 13 residues. Germline CDR1 and CDR2: SGHDT and YYEEEE. This CDR3 is CASSTGVAETQYF. The CDR3 region has the DNA TGTGCCAGCAGCACAGGGGTTGCGGAGACCCAGTACTTC.

The sample holds many counts of this clonotype. This rearrangement joins TRBV5-1 to TRBJ1-2; D remains unclear. This CDR3 region has 12 residues. Trimming removed 2 bases from V and 0 bases from J, with 2 bases in between. CDR1 and CDR2 (germline): SGHRS, YFSETQ. CDR3 sequence reads: CASSLANYGYTF. The CDR3 region has the DNA TGCGCCAGCAGCTTAGCTAACTATGGCTACACCTTC.

The sample holds a few counts of this clonotype. The CDR3 sequence is CSASDGDEQFF. CDR3 DNA: TGCAGTGCTAGCGACGGGGATGAGCAGTTCTTC. This chain links TRBV20-1 with TRBJ2-1; D perhaps matches TRBD2 (5 bases). Trimming removed 3 bases at V and 8 bases at J, with 8 bases between. The germline V gene has CDR1 DFQATT and CDR2 SNEGSKA (reference sequence). This CDR3 is built from 11 residues.

This clonotype was picked up a small number of times. The chain recombines TRBV7-6 with TRBJ2-7; D possibly corresponds to TRBD1 (6 bases). Germline V CDR1 and CDR2: SGHVS, FNYEAQ. The CDR3 covers 13 residues. V dropped 0 bases and J dropped 5 bases, with 8 bases sitting between them. CDR3 sequence reads: CASSLARGHEQYV. The DNA of the CDR3 is TGTGCCAGCAGCTTAGCCAGGGGCCACGAGCAGTACGTC.

V gene TRBV19 combines with J gene TRBJ2-7, with TRBD2 identical over 9 bases. The ends lost 6 bases at V and 4 bases at J; junction bases unmatched: 7. This CDR3 region has 14 residues. CDR1 is LNHDA, CDR2 SQIVND, per germline (reference sequence). The CDR3 DNA sequence: TGTGCCAGTAGCCTAGCGGGACGAGAGTACGAGCAGTACTTC. Its protein product is CASSLAGREYEQYF.